This T cell receptor (beta chain) originates from a study of T cells in Graves' hyperthyroidism and ophthalmopathy. General study points: Blood also contained most expanded thyroid clonotypes above 0.001.

Ten or more counts support this clonotype. As yet, its antigen is unknown. The CDR3 is 14 residues long. The V and J ends lost 4 bases and 2 bases respectively, with 12 bases between them. CDR1 SNHLY and CDR2 FYNNEI come from the germline V gene. Amplified TCR beta CDR3 regions came from RNA transcripts. First-round RT-PCR with HTBI primers amplified the TCR CDR3 region. TCRdb itself ran the multiplex PCR reads through MiXCR, one entry per CDR3 protein. The table has approximately 400,000 distinct CDR3 sequences, roughly 25% seen once. This clonotype was sampled from a man aged 50 to 59 with Graves' hyperthyroidism. The sequenced sample consisted of blood. The V gene is TRBV2, the J gene TRBJ2-7; tentatively, D is TRBD2 (5 bases). In nucleotides, the CDR3 is TGTGCCAGCAGTGTCGAGCGGAGTGCCTACGAGCAGTACTTC. Amino acid sequence: CASSVERSAYEQYF.